Sequencing of this TCR beta chain was carried out in a study of blood T cell repertoires in COVID-19 (TCRdb year 2020). Context from the whole study: Samples covering the acute and convalescent phases of COVID-19 were provided by collaborators in the United States, Italy and Spain. The material from the prospective study consisted of cDNA or gDNA derived from T cells, B-cell-depleted T cells, or PBMCs. Deeply sampled blood TCRbeta repertoires from subjects exposed to, actively infected with, or recovered from COVID-19 were included in the dataset. The repertoires were released in a freely available public database meant as a resource for research on the immune response to SARS-CoV-2. Samples were obtained from the ongoing ImmuneRACE study (first 160 participants) and from 1,000 to 1,500 subjects provided by 6 global collaborators. Sample metadata almost always included a de-identified subject ID, COVID-19 status, age in years and sex. Where available, HLA class I and class II types were taken from metadata supplied by the sample provider and were not determined by assay-based typing.

As to this clone: The antigen it binds to is not known. No base-level quality is on record; no much larger clone is a single base apart.

Inclusive of the bounding cysteine and phenylalanine, the CDR3 is 13 residues long. Of all the DNA, just the CDR3 is kept, 39 bases in frame from base 1. Trimming removed 5 bases from V and 11 bases from J; the gene matches leave 8 bases unexplained. Broader findings and caveats from the paper: The amount of clinical and demographic metadata varied by source and participant and was provided uncurated.

In Seattle, one collaborating source enrolled patients while the infection was active and tracked those patients longitudinally over the course of disease. Whole blood was collected in K2EDTA tubes by collaborating institutions according to the institutions' own protocols. For TCRbeta analysis, collaborators shipped samples in one of three forms: frozen whole blood, isolated PBMCs, or DNA extracted from either of those sample types. TCRbeta CDR3 regions were amplified from genomic DNA by means of the immunoSEQ Assay, a bias-controlled multiplex PCR. From the authors' description of their analysis: Nucleated cell counts per sample were estimated from amplification of reference gene primers within the assay. To quantify the absolute abundance of each unique TCRbeta CDR3 rearrangement, sequence reads were collapsed and filtered. For each sample, productive Simpson clonality was calculated as the square root of Simpson's diversity index over productive rearrangements. The source is immuneACCESS, and TCRdb retained only in-frame sequences with V and J called. Part of the clones is not carried over; for the studies checked, unresolved V genes explain less than half of this, and the remainder is unexplained. The DNA was the basis for D and trimming; V, J and clone size are from that table. The sample includes around 400,000 clones, with approximately 87% observed a single time. Approximately 2.4% of the sample goes to the ten largest clones.

This sequence was found in a woman aged 55-75 years with COVID-19, enrolled during active disease. The rearranged chain carries TRBV12-3 or TRBV12-4 and TRBJ2-3, and TRBD1 matches 9 of the central bases. The sequenced sample consisted of peripheral blood. The nucleotides read TGTGCCAGCAGTCTGACCGGGACAGGGAGGCAGTATTTT. It translates as CASSLTGTGRQYF.